This entry is about one T cell receptor beta chain. Clones were read by immunoSEQ multiplex PCR, and TCRdb kept only the in-frame ones, dropping some. The sample contains hundreds of thousands of clones, roughly nine tenths of which appear only once. The record originates from a study of blood T cell repertoires in COVID-19. Germline loops: CDR1 MNHNS, CDR2 SASEGT. The CDR3 runs to 17 residues. J gave up 4 bases and V 3 bases, and 5 bases lay outside the gene matches. The rearrangement uses TRBV6-1 and TRBJ2-1, with 14 bases matching TRBD2. The sample comprised PBMCs or T cells enriched from blood (not recorded which). This TCR was sampled from a woman aged 18-29 years with acute COVID-19. The CDR3 protein is CASSEGLAGVFYNEQFF. Written as DNA, the CDR3 is TGTGCCAGCAGTGAGGGACTAGCGGGAGTCTTTTACAATGAGCAGTTCTTC.